This T cell receptor beta chain was recovered during a study of control samples from healthy donors and cancer patients. CDR3 length: 14 residues. The ends were cut back, 1 base at V and 5 bases at J, with 12 bases in the middle. Germline V gene sequence: CDR1 SGHDT, CDR2 YYEEEE. Sequencing was performed with immunoSEQ multiplex PCR; in TCRdb, only in-frame clones are kept and a portion is missing. The sample lists some 120,000 clones; about nine tenths were seen once. This sequence originates from a man aged 40-49 years in good health. Material: blood. V and J are TRBV5-6 and TRBJ1-1; TRBD1 is a possible D gene (5 bases). The CDR3 spells CASSLRERGTEAFF. The DNA for the CDR3 is TGTGCCAGCAGCTTGAGGGAGAGGGGTACTGAAGCTTTCTTT. The whole variable domain, filled in from reference TRBV5-6 and TRBJ1-1, reads DAGVTQSPTHLIKTRGQQVTLRCSPKSGHDTVSWYQQALGQGPQFIFQYYEEEERQRGNFPDRFSGHQFPNYSSELNVNALLLGDSALYLCASSLRERGTEAFFGQGTRLTVV.